One and the same sample provided the 10 T cell receptor beta chains below, sequenced in a study of CD8 T cells in Susac syndrome. Reverse transcription of roughly 0.45 to 1 ug RNA was performed with random hexamers. TCRdb ran MiXCR on the immunoSEQ multiplex PCR reads and lists one entry per CDR3 protein. Among 200,000 to 250,000 distinct CDR3 sequences listed, approximately 95% were seen once. Sequencing was carried out using CD4+ T cells from PBMCs. The receptors originated from a human donor with multiple sclerosis.

The V gene is TRBV21-1, the J gene TRBJ1-2. TRBV21-1 is flagged as a pseudogene. The CDR3 extends over 11 amino acids. CDR3 protein: CASDRDAGYTF. The DNA of the CDR3 is TGTGCCAGCGACCGCGATGCGGGCTACACCTTC.

V gene TRBV3-1 combines with J gene TRBJ2-5; TRBD2 agrees at 7 bases. Germline-derived CDR1 and CDR2 are LGHDT and YNNKEL (reference sequence). The CDR3 length is 18 residues. J gave up 4 bases and V 4 bases, and 18 bases lay outside the gene matches. This CDR3 is CASSLRGYGGGRGETQYF. CDR3 in DNA: TGTGCCAGCAGCCTAAGAGGTTATGGCGGTGGGAGGGGAGAGACCCAGTACTTC.

This chain connects TRBV7-6 to TRBJ1-1; 9 bases line up with TRBD1. Trimming cost V 2 bases and J 5 bases; bases outside gene matches: 9. Germline lookup yields CDR1 SGHVS and CDR2 FNYEAQ. This CDR3 is built from 16 residues. The CDR3 nucleotides are TGTGCCAGCAGCTTACAGGCACAGGGGGCTGGGACTGAAGCTTTCTTT. Amino acids: CASSLQAQGAGTEAFF.

The chain recombines TRBV20-1 with TRBJ2-7; 7 bases align to TRBD1. The CDR3 extends over 14 amino acids. Germline V gene data show CDR1 as DFQATT and CDR2 as SNEGSKA (reference sequence). The junction had 5 bases not matched to a gene; V was cut back by 1 base and J by 2 bases. The DNA of the CDR3 is TGCAGTGCTAGAGGCCGCCAGGGGGCCTACGAGCAGTACGTC. This sequence encodes CSARGRQGAYEQYV.

This sequence joins TRBV6-1 and TRBJ2-3; 8 positions match TRBD2. CDR3 length: 17 amino acids. The V and J ends lost 2 bases and 4 bases, in that order; junction bases with no gene match: 11. CDR1 is MNHNS and CDR2 is SASEGT in the germline V gene. CDR3 loop: CASSELAGHAAPDTQYF. The DNA for the CDR3 is TGTGCCAGCAGTGAACTAGCGGGTCACGCTGCCCCAGATACGCAGTATTTT.

The chain carries TRBV27 and TRBJ2-6; D is undetermined. V lost 4 bases, J lost 0 bases, and 7 bases lay in between. Per the germline V gene, CDR1 is MNHEY and CDR2 is SMNVEV (reference sequence). The CDR3 covers 15 residues. CDR3 region: CASSSWGSGANVLTF. CDR3 DNA sequence: TGTGCCAGCAGTTCCTGGGGCTCTGGGGCCAACGTCCTGACTTTC.

This chain joins TRBV24-1 and TRBJ2-7; a weak D match, TRBD2 (6 bases). The CDR3 loop spans 12 amino acids. Germline V gene data show CDR1 as KGHDR and CDR2 as SFDVKD. V was pared by 3 bases and J by 4 bases, with 6 bases between. The chain's CDR3 is CATSDGGYEQYF. The CDR3, as DNA: TGTGCCACCAGTGATGGGGGGTACGAGCAGTACTTC.

The chain has TRBV6-6 and TRBJ1-1; D gene unclear. Trimming shortened V by 6 bases and J by 5 bases, and 7 bases separated the two germline ends. The CDR3 is made up of 11 amino acids. Looked up from germline, CDR1 is MNHNY and CDR2 is SVGAGI (reference sequence). The CDR3 reads CASREITEAFF. In DNA, the CDR3 is TGTGCCAGCAGGGAGATAACTGAAGCTTTCTTT.

The gene calls are TRBV7-2 and TRBJ2-7, with a tentative D call TRBD2 (6 bases). Germline V gives CDR1 SGHTA, CDR2 FQGNSA. Trimming removed 0 bases from V and 4 bases from J, with 13 bases in between. This CDR3 has 15 amino acids. The CDR3 nucleotides read TGTGCCAGCAGCTTAGCGGAGGGATCGGGGTACGAGCAGTACGTC. As protein: CASSLAEGSGYEQYV.

V gene TRBV30 combines with J gene TRBJ2-3; D not certain. Trimming took off 2 bases at V and 1 base at J, with 7 bases between the two ends. The CDR3 length is 13 residues. Per the germline V gene, CDR1 is GTSNPN and CDR2 is SVGIG (reference sequence). In DNA form, the CDR3 reads TGTGCCTGGAGTACCCGGGGCACAGATACGCAGTATTTT. Protein sequence: CAWSTRGTDTQYF.